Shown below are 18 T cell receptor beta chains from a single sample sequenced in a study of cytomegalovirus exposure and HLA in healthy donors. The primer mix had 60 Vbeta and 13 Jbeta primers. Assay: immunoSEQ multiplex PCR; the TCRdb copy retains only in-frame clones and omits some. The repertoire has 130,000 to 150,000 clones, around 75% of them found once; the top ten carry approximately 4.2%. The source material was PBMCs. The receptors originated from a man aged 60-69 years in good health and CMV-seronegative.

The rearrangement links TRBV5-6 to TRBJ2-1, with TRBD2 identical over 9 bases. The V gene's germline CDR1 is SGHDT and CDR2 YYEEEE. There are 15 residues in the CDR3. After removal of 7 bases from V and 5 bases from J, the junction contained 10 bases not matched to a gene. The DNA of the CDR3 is TGTGCCAGCGACTGGGGGGGACTAGCCCACAATGAGCAGTTCTTC. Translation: CASDWGGLAHNEQFF.

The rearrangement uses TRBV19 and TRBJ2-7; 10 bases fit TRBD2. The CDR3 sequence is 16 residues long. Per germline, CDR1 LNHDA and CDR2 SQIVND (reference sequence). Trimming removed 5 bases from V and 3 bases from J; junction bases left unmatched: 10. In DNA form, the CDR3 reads TGTGCCAGTAGTCTTGGAGCGGGAGGGGACCTCTACGAGCAGTACTTC. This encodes CASSLGAGGDLYEQYF.

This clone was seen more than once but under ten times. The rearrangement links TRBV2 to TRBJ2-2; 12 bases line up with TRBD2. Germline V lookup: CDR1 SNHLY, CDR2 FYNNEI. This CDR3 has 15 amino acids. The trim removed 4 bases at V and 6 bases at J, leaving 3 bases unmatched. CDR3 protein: CASSVLAGGPGELFF. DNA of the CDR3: TGTGCCAGCAGTGTGCTAGCGGGAGGGCCCGGGGAGCTGTTTTTT.

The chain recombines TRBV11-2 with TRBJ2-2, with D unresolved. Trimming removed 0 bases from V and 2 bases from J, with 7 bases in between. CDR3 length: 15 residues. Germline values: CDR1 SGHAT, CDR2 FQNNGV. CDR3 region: CASSLDTRNTGELFF. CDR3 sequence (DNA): TGTGCCAGCAGCTTAGATACAAGAAACACCGGGGAGCTGTTTTTT.

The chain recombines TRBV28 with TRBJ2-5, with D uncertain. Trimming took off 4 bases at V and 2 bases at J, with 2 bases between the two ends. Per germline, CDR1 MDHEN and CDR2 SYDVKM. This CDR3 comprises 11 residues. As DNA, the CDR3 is TGTGCCAGCAGTTCTCAAGAGACCCAGTACTTC. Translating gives CASSSQETQYF.

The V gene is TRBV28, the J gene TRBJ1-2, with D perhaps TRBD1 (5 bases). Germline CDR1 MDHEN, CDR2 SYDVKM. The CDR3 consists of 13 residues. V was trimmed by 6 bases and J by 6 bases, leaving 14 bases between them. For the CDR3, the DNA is TGTGCCAGCAGGAAGAATCGCAGGGATGGCTACACCTTC. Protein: CASRKNRRDGYTF.

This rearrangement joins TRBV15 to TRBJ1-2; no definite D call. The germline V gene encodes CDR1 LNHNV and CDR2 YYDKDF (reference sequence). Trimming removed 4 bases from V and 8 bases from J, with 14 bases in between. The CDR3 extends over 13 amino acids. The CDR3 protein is CATSTGGGKGYTF. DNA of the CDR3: TGTGCCACCAGCACTGGTGGAGGGAAAGGCTACACCTTC.

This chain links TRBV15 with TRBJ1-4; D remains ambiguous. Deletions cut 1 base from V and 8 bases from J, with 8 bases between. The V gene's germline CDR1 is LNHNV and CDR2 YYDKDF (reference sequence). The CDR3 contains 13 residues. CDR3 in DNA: TGTGCCACCAGCAGAGGGCCGGGGGAAAAACTGTTTTTT. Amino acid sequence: CATSRGPGEKLFF.

The CDR3 nucleotides read TGTGCCAGCAGTTTATCGGGGGGGACTTCCTACAATGAGCAGTTCTTC. Translation: CASSLSGGTSYNEQFF. This chain joins TRBV27 and TRBJ2-1; the match to TRBD2 covers 7 bases. The V segment lost 0 bases and the J segment 1 base; nucleotides outside the gene matches: 3. In germline, CDR1 is MNHEY, CDR2 SMNVEV (reference sequence). The CDR3 length is 16 residues.

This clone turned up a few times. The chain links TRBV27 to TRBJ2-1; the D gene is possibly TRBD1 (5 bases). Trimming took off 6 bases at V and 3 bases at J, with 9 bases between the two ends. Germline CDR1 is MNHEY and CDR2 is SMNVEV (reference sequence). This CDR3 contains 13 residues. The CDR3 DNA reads TGTGCCAGCAGCCAAGACAGCTACAATGAGCAGTTCTTC. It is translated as CASSQDSYNEQFF.

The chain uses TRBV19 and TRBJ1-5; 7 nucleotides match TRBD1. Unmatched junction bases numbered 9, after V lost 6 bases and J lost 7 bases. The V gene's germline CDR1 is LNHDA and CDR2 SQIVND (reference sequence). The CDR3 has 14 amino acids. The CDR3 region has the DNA TGTGCCAGTAGACTTAGACAGGGAGGCCAGCCCCAGCATTTT. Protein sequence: CASRLRQGGQPQHF.

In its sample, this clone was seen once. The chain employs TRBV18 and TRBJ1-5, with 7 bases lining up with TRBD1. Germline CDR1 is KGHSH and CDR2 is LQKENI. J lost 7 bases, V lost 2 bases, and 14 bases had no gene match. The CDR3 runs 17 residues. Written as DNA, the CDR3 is TGTGCCAGCTCACCAGAGCCCACAGGGGTGAAAAGCCAGCCCCAGCATTTT. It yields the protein CASSPEPTGVKSQPQHF.

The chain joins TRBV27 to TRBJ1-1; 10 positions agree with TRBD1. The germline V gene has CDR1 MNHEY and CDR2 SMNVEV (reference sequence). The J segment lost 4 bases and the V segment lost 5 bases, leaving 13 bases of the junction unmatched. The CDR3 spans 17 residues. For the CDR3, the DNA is TGTGCCAGCAGTCCGATTACCGGGACAGGGGAGGCCACTGAAGCTTTCTTT. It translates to CASSPITGTGEATEAFF.

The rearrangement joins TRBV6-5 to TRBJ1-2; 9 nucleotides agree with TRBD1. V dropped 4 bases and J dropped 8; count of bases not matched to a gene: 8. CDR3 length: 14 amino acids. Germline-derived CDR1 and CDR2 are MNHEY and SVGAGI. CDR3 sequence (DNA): TGTGCCAGCAGTTTCTCGGGACAGGGCGACGGCTACACCTTC. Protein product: CASSFSGQGDGYTF.

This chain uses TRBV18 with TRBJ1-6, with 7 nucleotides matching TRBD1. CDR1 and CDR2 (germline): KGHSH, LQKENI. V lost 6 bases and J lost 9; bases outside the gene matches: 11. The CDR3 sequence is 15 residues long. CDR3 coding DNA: TGTGCCAGCTCTCCAGGACAGGCCCTCTTTTCACCCCTCCACTTT. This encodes CASSPGQALFSPLHF.

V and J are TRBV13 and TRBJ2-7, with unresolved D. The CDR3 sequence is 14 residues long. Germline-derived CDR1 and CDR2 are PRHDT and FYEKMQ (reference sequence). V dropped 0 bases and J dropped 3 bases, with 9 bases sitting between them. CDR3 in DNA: TGTGCCAGCAGCTTAGGATCAGCGTTCTACGAGCAGTACTTC. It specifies CASSLGSAFYEQYF. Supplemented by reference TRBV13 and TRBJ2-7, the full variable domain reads AAGVIQSPRHLIKEKRETATLKCYPIPRHDTVYWYQQGPGQDPQFLISFYEKMQSDKGSIPDRFSAQQFSDYHSELNMSSLELGDSALYFCASSLGSAFYEQYFGPGTRLTVT.

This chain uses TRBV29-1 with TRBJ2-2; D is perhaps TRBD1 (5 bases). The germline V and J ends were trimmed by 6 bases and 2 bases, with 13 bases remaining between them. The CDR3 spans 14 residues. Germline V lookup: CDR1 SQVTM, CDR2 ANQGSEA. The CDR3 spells CSVEIGANTGELFF. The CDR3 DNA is TGCAGCGTGGAGATAGGGGCCAACACCGGGGAGCTGTTTTTT.

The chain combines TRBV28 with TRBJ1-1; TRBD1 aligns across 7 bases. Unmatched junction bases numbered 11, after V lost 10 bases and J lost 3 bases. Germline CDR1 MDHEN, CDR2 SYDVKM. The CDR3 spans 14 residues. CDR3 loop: CATLEGARDTEAFF. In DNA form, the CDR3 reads TGTGCCACCCTGGAGGGGGCTAGGGACACTGAAGCTTTCTTT.